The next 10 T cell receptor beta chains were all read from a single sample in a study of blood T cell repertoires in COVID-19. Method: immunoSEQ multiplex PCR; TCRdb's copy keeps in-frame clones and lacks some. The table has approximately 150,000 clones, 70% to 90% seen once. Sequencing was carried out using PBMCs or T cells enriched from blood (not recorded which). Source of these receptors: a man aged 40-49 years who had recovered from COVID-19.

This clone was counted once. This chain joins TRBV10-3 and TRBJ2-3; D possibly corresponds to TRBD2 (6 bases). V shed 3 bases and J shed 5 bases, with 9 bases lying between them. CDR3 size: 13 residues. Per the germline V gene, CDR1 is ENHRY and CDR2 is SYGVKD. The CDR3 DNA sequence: TGTGCCATCAGTGACAGGGAGGTAGATACGCAGTATTTT. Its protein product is CAISDREVDTQYF.

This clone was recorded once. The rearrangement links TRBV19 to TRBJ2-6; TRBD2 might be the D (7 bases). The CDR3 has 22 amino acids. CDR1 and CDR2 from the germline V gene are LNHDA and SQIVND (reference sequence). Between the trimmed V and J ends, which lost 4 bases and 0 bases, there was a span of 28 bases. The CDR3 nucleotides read TGTGCCAGTAGTACCTCGGGGGGCCTAATTGCGCCGCGGGACTCTGGGGCCAACGTCCTGACTTTC. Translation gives CASSTSGGLIAPRDSGANVLTF.

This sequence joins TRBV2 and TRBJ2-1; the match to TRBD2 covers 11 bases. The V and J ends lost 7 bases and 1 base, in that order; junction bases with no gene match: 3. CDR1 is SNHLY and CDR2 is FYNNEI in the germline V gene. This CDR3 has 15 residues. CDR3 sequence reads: CASTRLAGSYNEQFF. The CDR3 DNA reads TGTGCCAGCACTCGACTAGCGGGGTCCTACAATGAGCAGTTCTTC.

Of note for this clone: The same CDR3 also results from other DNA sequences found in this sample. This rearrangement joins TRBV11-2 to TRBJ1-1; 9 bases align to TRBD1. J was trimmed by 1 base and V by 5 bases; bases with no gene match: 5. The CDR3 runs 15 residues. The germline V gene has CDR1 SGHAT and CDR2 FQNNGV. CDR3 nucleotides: TGTGCCAGCAGCCTCACGGGACAGGGGAACACTGAAGCTTTCTTT. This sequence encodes CASSLTGQGNTEAFF.

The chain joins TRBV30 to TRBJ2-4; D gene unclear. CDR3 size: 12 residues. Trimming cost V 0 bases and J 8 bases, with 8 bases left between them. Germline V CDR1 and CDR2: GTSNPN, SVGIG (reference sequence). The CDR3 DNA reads TGTGCCTGGAGTGTACCCCCGGACATTCAGTACTTC. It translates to CAWSVPPDIQYF.

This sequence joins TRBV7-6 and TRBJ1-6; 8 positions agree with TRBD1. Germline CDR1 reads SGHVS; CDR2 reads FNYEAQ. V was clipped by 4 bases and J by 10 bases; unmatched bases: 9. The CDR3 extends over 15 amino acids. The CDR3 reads CASSSGQGTRSPLHF. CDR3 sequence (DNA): TGTGCCAGCAGCTCCGGACAGGGTACTCGGTCACCCCTCCACTTT.

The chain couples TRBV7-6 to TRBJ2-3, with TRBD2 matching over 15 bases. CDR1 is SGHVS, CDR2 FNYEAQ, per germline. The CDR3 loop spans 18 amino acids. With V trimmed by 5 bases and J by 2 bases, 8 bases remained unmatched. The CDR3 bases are TGTGCCAGCAGCCAGGGACTAGCGGGGGGCTTAGTCACAGATACGCAGTATTTT. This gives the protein CASSQGLAGGLVTDTQYF.

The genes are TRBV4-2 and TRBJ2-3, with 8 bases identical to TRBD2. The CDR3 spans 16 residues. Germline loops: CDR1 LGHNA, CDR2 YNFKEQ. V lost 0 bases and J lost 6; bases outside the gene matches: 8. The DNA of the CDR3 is TGTGCCAGCAGCCAAGAACTAGCGGCGGGTTTTGATACGCAGTATTTT. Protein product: CASSQELAAGFDTQYF.

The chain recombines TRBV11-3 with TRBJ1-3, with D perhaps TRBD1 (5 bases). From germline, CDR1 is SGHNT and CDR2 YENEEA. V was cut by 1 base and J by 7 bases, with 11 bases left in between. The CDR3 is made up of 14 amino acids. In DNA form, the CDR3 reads TGTGCCAGCAGCTTAGGACAGTCCCAGAACACCATATATTTT. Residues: CASSLGQSQNTIYF.

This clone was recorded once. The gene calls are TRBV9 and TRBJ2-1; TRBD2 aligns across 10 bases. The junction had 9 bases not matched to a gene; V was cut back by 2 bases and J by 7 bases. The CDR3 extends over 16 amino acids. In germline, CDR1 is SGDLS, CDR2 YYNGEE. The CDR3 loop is CASSVRLAGGRNEQFF. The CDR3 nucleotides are TGTGCCAGCAGCGTTCGACTAGCGGGTGGTAGGAATGAGCAGTTCTTC.